Below, one TCR beta chain is given with its context. No antigen is known for it. Sequencing used immunoSEQ multiplex PCR; TCRdb keeps in-frame clones, though not all of them. The repertoire has fewer than 100,000 clones, more than 75% of them found once; the top ten carry approximately 0.3%. These data originate in a study of OX40 agonist ivuxolimab in advanced cancers. Notes on the study in general: CD8+ T cells (on average) carried more expanded clones than CD4+ T cells.

This CDR3 has 17 amino acids. V lost 5 bases, J lost 2 bases, and 12 bases stayed unmatched. Germline values: CDR1 LNHDA, CDR2 SQIVND (reference sequence). The sequence was obtained from an adult with an advanced solid tumor such as melanoma, head and neck, liver or kidney cancer. Sequenced material: CD4+ or CD8+ T cells sorted from blood, taken in a trial of the OX40 agonist ivuxolimab. This sequence joins TRBV19 and TRBJ2-7; 10 nucleotides line up with TRBD2. CDR3 DNA sequence: TGTGCCAGTAGTCTCCGGGCTAGCGGGAGCGTAGCCTACGAGCAGTACTTC. It is translated as CASSLRASGSVAYEQYF. The entire variable domain, with the rest obtained from reference TRBV19 and TRBJ2-7, is as follows: DGGITQSPKYLFRKEGQNVTLSCEQNLNHDAMYWYRQDPGQGLRLIYYSQIVNDFQKGDIAEGYSVSREKKESFPLTVTSAQKNPTAFYLCASSLRASGSVAYEQYFGPGTRLTVT.